What follows is one T cell receptor beta chain and its context. Its binding antigen is unknown. At one boundary the junction diverges from the germline segment, which might be a read error. The donors were patients who had localized lung adenocarcinoma, which is a subtype of non-small cell lung cancer. The centers of localized lung adenocarcinomas were where the samples came from. For TCR repertoire analysis, CD8+ T cells from tumor tissue were profiled apart from CD4+ T cells. Receptors were amplified or captured by PCR. TCRdb names HiSeq X Ten as the instrument used. TCRdb trimmed public reads at Q25 via fastp, called clones via MiXCR and kept in-frame beta chains. Rows are combined by CDR3 protein, so each entry shows the most common genes and DNA. The sample table holds 20,000 to 25,000 distinct CDR3 sequences, of which about 50% were seen once. Roughly 29% of the sample comes from the top ten. The data stem from a study of CD4 and CD8 cells across lung adenocarcinoma regions (dated by TCRdb to 2016 to 2018). At the level of the whole study: To look at intratumor heterogeneity in the T cell receptor repertoire, the study compared tumor centers against tumor margins.

Reading from cysteine to phenylalanine, the CDR3 counts 15 amino acids. The only DNA kept is the CDR3, 45 bases in frame from the first base. The germline V gene (reference sequence) gives CDR1 as MNHEY and CDR2 as SMNVEV. The sample taken for sequencing was CD8+ T cells from the center of a lung tumor. This sample's cell subset or site label indicates: tumor center region. The chain uses TRBV27 and TRBJ2-3; perhaps TRBD1 is the D gene, with 7 bases matching. This TCR was recovered from a female donor with lung adenocarcinoma. The CD4 and CD8 labels of this study may be unreliable. The CDR3 region has the sequence CAGGQGGGLTDTQYF. The sequence in DNA is TGTGCCGGGGGGCAGGGGGGCGGACTCACAGATACCCAGTACTTT.